The 5 T cell receptor beta chains reported below all come from one sample, sequenced in a study of cytomegalovirus exposure and HLA in healthy donors. Vbeta (60) and Jbeta (13) primers were used in the PCR. TCRdb's table, derived via immunoSEQ multiplex PCR, lists solely in-frame clones and lacks some. The sample has fewer than 200,000 clones, more than 85% seen once. Source material: PBMCs. The receptors were gathered from a girl under three years old in good health and CMV-seronegative.

The chain carries TRBV27 and TRBJ2-7, with D possibly being TRBD2 (6 bases). The CDR3 covers 16 residues. Germline V gene data show CDR1 as MNHEY and CDR2 as SMNVEV (reference sequence). Between the trimmed V and J ends, which lost 6 bases and 4 bases, there was a span of 22 bases. The CDR3 nucleotides read TGTGCCAGCAGCTATAGTAAGGGACTGCACACTTACGAGCAGTACTTC. This gives the protein CASSYSKGLHTYEQYF.

This chain links TRBV27 with TRBJ1-6; possibly TRBD1 for D (5 bases). CDR1 and CDR2 from the germline V gene are MNHEY and SMNVEV (reference sequence). V was cut by 5 bases and J by 10 bases, with 18 bases left in between. The CDR3 consists of 15 residues. This chain's CDR3 is CASSSGGGFGSPLHF. The CDR3 DNA is TGTGCCAGCAGTAGCGGGGGGGGGTTTGGATCACCCCTCCACTTT.

The chain has TRBV7-3 and TRBJ1-1; D unclear. V shed 5 bases and J shed 3 bases, with 10 bases lying between them. Per the germline V gene, CDR1 is SGHTA and CDR2 is FQGTGA. This CDR3 contains 13 residues. In DNA form, the CDR3 reads TGTGCCAGCAGCCCGGGGAGAGACACTGAAGCTTTCTTT. Protein: CASSPGRDTEAFF.

This clone appeared once. J is TRBJ2-5 and V is TRBV7-6; unclear D gene. Per the germline V gene, CDR1 is SGHVS and CDR2 is FNYEAQ. The CDR3 is 12 residues long. V dropped 5 bases and J dropped 7 bases, with 11 bases sitting between them. CDR3 sequence (DNA): TGTGCCAGCAGCCCCTCGAGTGGGACCCAGTACTTC. The encoded protein is CASSPSSGTQYF.

This clone was picked up one time. This chain connects TRBV11-1 to TRBJ2-7; TRBD2 might be the D (5 bases). V was pared by 3 bases and J by 0 bases, with 9 bases between. Germline lookup yields CDR1 SGHAT and CDR2 FQDESV (reference sequence). There are 14 residues in the CDR3. In nucleotides, the CDR3 is TGTGCCAGCAGCTTTCAGCGGAGCTCCTACGAGCAGTACTTC. Translation gives CASSFQRSSYEQYF.